This entry lists 26 T cell receptor beta chains sequenced from one sample in a study of a mutant IDH1 vaccine in newly diagnosed glioma (dated by TCRdb to the early 2020s). The method was the immunoSEQ multiplex PCR assay. Imported from immuneACCESS, the table was reduced by TCRdb to in-frame sequences with V and J called. These copies leave out some clones; in studies compared against another copy, an unresolved V gene accounts for under half, and the cause of the remainder is not known. This sample comprises tens of thousands of clones, around three quarters of them detected only once. Jointly, the top ten make up roughly 7.8% of the sample. Their specific antigens are unknown. In the paper's terms, the time point label means: week 35, safety follow-up. A 20-mer mutant IDH1 peptide at 300 micrograms in Montanide made up each vaccine dose, which was injected subcutaneously together with topical imiquimod.

The sequencing used PBMCs, collected from a glioma patient whose treatment included an IDH1 peptide vaccine. Every receptor here comes from a man in his fifties or sixties with glioma.

The gene calls are TRBV7-9 and TRBJ1-2, with 7 bases matching TRBD1. This CDR3 contains 14 residues. V was clipped by 2 bases and J by 7 bases; unmatched bases: 7. Germline V gene lookup returns CDR1 SEHNR and CDR2 FQNEAQ (reference sequence). For the CDR3, the DNA is TGTGCCAGCAGCTTACCCGGGACAGAGTTTGGCTACACCTTC. This gives the protein CASSLPGTEFGYTF.

CDR3 sequence reads: CASSVDLDNEQFF. The CDR3 coding sequence is TGTGCCAGCAGCGTAGATTTGGATAATGAGCAGTTCTTC. The chain joins TRBV9 to TRBJ2-1; no clear D. This CDR3 region has 13 residues. Germline CDR1 reads SGDLS; CDR2 reads YYNGEE. Trimming stripped 0 bases from V and 7 bases from J, with 8 bases between.

The J gene is TRBJ2-1, the V gene TRBV12-5, with D uncertain. V shed 1 base and J shed 4 bases, with 2 bases lying between them. Germline lookup yields CDR1 LGHNT and CDR2 FRNRAP. The CDR3 is made up of 12 amino acids. CDR3 sequence (DNA): TGTGCTAGTGGTTTGGGTTACAATGAGCAGTTCTTC. Translation: CASGLGYNEQFF.

The genes are TRBV5-1 and TRBJ1-2; D call uncertain. This CDR3 spans 12 amino acids. V shed 2 bases and J shed 3 bases, with 5 bases lying between them. Germline V CDR1 and CDR2: SGHRS, YFSETQ. DNA for the CDR3: TGCGCCAGCAGCTTTAAGGACTATGGCTACACCTTC. Its protein is CASSFKDYGYTF.

The chain links TRBV5-6 to TRBJ2-2; 7 nucleotides match TRBD2. Germline trimming cut 3 bases from V and 5 bases from J; bases unmatched to any gene: 10. Germline CDR1 SGHDT, CDR2 YYEEEE. CDR3 size: 16 residues. CDR3 sequence reads: CASSSRLAYGTGELFF. The CDR3 region has the DNA TGTGCCAGCAGCTCGAGACTAGCCTATGGAACCGGGGAGCTGTTTTTT.

The chain is built from TRBV5-6 and TRBJ2-1; 8 bases line up with TRBD2. V lost 3 bases, J lost 4 bases, and 9 bases stayed unmatched. Per the germline V gene, CDR1 is SGHDT and CDR2 is YYEEEE. This CDR3 is built from 16 residues. The chain's CDR3 is CASSSALTSVYNEQFF. CDR3 DNA: TGTGCCAGCAGCTCCGCTTTGACTAGCGTGTACAATGAGCAGTTCTTC.

The rearrangement links TRBV4-3 to TRBJ1-2, with D maybe TRBD1 (5 bases). Germline values: CDR1 LGHNA, CDR2 YSLEER. V was cut by 0 bases and J by 8 bases, with 13 bases left in between. The length of the CDR3 is 14 residues. CDR3 nucleotides: TGCGCCAGCAGCCAAGATCAGGAAAAGGGGGGCTACACCTTC. This sequence encodes CASSQDQEKGGYTF.

The chain carries TRBV6-1 and TRBJ2-1; D call uncertain. This CDR3 region has 12 residues. Germline CDR1 reads MNHNS; CDR2 reads SASEGT. V shed 2 bases and J shed 8 bases, with 7 bases lying between them. CDR3 in DNA: TGTGCCAGCAGTGAATATGGGGATGAGCAGTTCTTC. Its protein product is CASSEYGDEQFF.

This clone was observed a handful of times. The V gene is TRBV6-6, the J gene TRBJ2-7; D ambiguous. V lost 8 bases, J lost 0 bases, and 14 bases lay in between. CDR1 MNHNY and CDR2 SVGAGI come from the germline V gene (reference sequence). CDR3 length: 14 residues. The CDR3 DNA follows: TGTGCCAGCCGCCTTTCAAGTAACTCCTACGAGCAGTACTTC. Translating gives CASRLSSNSYEQYF.

The chain employs TRBV7-9 and TRBJ1-5; tentative D call: TRBD1 (6 bases). Trimming stripped 6 bases from V and 2 bases from J, with 17 bases between. Looked up from germline, CDR1 is SEHNR and CDR2 is FQNEAQ (reference sequence). The CDR3 length is 16 residues. CDR3 sequence: CASSQQGGAGNQPQHF. The CDR3, as DNA: TGTGCCAGCAGTCAACAGGGCGGAGCAGGCAATCAGCCCCAGCATTTT. The entire variable domain, with the rest obtained from reference TRBV7-9 and TRBJ1-5, is as follows: DTGVSQNPRHKITKRGQNVTFRCDPISEHNRLYWYRQTLGQGPEFLTYFQNEAQLEKSRLLSDRFSAERPKGSFSTLEIQRTEQGDSAMYLCASSQQGGAGNQPQHFGDGTRLSIL.

The V and J genes are TRBV19 and TRBJ2-7; 8 nucleotides agree with TRBD1. V was pared by 6 bases and J by 5 bases, with 6 bases of the junction left unmatched. This CDR3 is 13 amino acids long. From germline, CDR1 is LNHDA and CDR2 SQIVND (reference sequence). The CDR3 here is CASRGDRTNEQYF. CDR3 coding DNA: TGTGCCAGTAGGGGGGACAGGACAAACGAGCAGTACTTC.

This clone has a single count. The rearrangement links TRBV18 to TRBJ1-4, with D tentatively TRBD1 (6 bases). V lost 2 bases and J 5 bases, leaving 12 bases between the germline ends. The CDR3 has 15 amino acids. Germline loops: CDR1 KGHSH, CDR2 LQKENI. The CDR3 DNA reads TGTGCCAGCTCACCAGCGGGGGGCGCGAATGAAAAACTGTTTTTT. It is translated as CASSPAGGANEKLFF.

The chain has TRBV4-1 and TRBJ2-7; D possibly corresponds to TRBD1 (5 bases). The germline V gene has CDR1 MGHRA and CDR2 YSYEKL. Trimming removed 1 base at V and 4 bases at J, with 11 bases between. CDR3 length equals 14 residues. CDR3 protein: CASSQGQDIYEQYF. The CDR3 bases are TGCGCCAGCAGCCAAGGTCAGGACATTTACGAGCAGTACTTC.

This clone was recorded a few times. V gene TRBV15 combines with J gene TRBJ1-1; D not resolved. The CDR3 has 14 residues. V was pared by 0 bases and J by 7 bases, with 12 bases between. Germline CDR1 LNHNV, CDR2 YYDKDF (reference sequence). This chain's CDR3 is CATSRDVAGREAFF. The DNA of the CDR3 is TGTGCCACCAGCAGAGATGTGGCAGGTCGTGAAGCTTTCTTT.

The rearrangement uses TRBV19 and TRBJ1-5; 10 bases are a match to TRBD1. There are 18 residues in the CDR3. Germline V gene lookup returns CDR1 LNHDA and CDR2 SQIVND (reference sequence). With 5 bases clipped from V and 4 bases from J, the junction kept 14 bases outside the gene matches. The CDR3 sequence is CASSPGGQGVDLNQPQHF. The CDR3 nucleotides read TGTGCCAGTAGTCCGGGCGGACAGGGGGTCGACCTAAATCAGCCCCAGCATTTT.

The rearrangement links TRBV4-3 to TRBJ1-3; D unresolved. Germline lookup yields CDR1 LGHNA and CDR2 YSLEER. Deletions cut 0 bases from V and 4 bases from J, with 7 bases between. The CDR3 spans 14 residues. The CDR3 loop reads CASSQEGSGNTIYF. The DNA for the CDR3 is TGCGCCAGCAGCCAAGAGGGGTCAGGAAACACCATATATTTT.

V usage is TRBV18 and J usage is TRBJ2-3; unclear D gene. CDR3 size: 14 residues. Trimming cost V 3 bases and J 1 base, with 8 bases left between them. Germline values: CDR1 KGHSH, CDR2 LQKENI. CDR3 loop: CASSPGLGTDTQYF. The CDR3 DNA sequence: TGTGCCAGCTCACCCGGATTGGGCACAGATACGCAGTATTTT.

This clone was observed a few times. The chain couples TRBV28 to TRBJ2-7; TRBD1 aligns across 8 bases. The CDR3 runs 16 residues. Germline loops: CDR1 MDHEN, CDR2 SYDVKM. Germline trimming cut 5 bases from V and 2 bases from J; bases unmatched to any gene: 11. The CDR3 is CASSIIGTGRAYEQYF. DNA of the CDR3: TGTGCCAGCAGTATAATAGGGACAGGACGGGCCTACGAGCAGTACTTC. The full variable domain, its missing parts supplied by reference TRBV28 and TRBJ2-7, is DVKVTQSSRYLVKRTGEKVFLECVQDMDHENMFWYRQDPGLGLRLIYFSYDVKMKEKGDIPEGYSVSREKKERFSLILESASTNQTSMYLCASSIIGTGRAYEQYFGPGTRLTVT.

The rearrangement links TRBV4-3 to TRBJ1-5; 9 bases line up with TRBD1. V shed 2 bases, J shed 6 bases, and the junction held 5 bases outside the gene matches. This CDR3 is 15 amino acids long. CDR1 LGHNA and CDR2 YSLEER come from the germline V gene. The CDR3 region is CASSQTGGAAQPQHF. CDR3 coding DNA: TGCGCCAGCAGCCAAACAGGGGGCGCGGCTCAGCCCCAGCATTTT.

This sequence joins TRBV6-1 and TRBJ2-1, with 7 bases lining up with TRBD2. V shed 3 bases, J shed 4 bases, and the junction held 3 bases outside the gene matches. The V gene's germline CDR1 is MNHNS and CDR2 SASEGT. There are 14 residues in the CDR3. CDR3 residues: CASSDVAGYNEQFF. The CDR3 DNA follows: TGTGCCAGCAGTGACGTAGCGGGTTACAATGAGCAGTTCTTC.

V gene TRBV4-1 combines with J gene TRBJ1-5, with D perhaps TRBD1 (6 bases). The V end was cut by 4 bases, the J end by 4 bases, with 14 bases between. This CDR3 comprises 15 residues. Germline values: CDR1 MGHRA, CDR2 YSYEKL. CDR3 amino acids: CASSRLQGYNQPQHF. CDR3 coding DNA: TGCGCCAGCAGCCGGTTACAGGGATATAATCAGCCCCAGCATTTT.

The V and J genes are TRBV5-1 and TRBJ2-7; 8 nucleotides align to TRBD2. This CDR3 spans 14 amino acids. The germline gives CDR1 SGHRS, CDR2 YFSETQ. Trimming took 4 bases from V and 1 from J; bases not matched to a gene: 4. The CDR3 protein is CASSPGGRSYEQYF. The CDR3 nucleotides read TGCGCCAGCAGCCCGGGGGGGAGATCCTACGAGCAGTACTTC. Full variable domain (remainder filled in from reference TRBV5-1 and TRBJ2-7): KAGVTQTPRYLIKTRGQQVTLSCSPISGHRSVSWYQQTPGQGLQFLFEYFSETQRNKGNFPGRFSGRQFSNSRSEMNVSTLELGDSALYLCASSPGGRSYEQYFGPGTRLTVT.

The CDR3 is CASSYTGGDQPQHF. Written as DNA, the CDR3 is TGTGCCAGCAGTTACACAGGGGGCGATCAGCCCCAGCATTTT. V is TRBV27 and J is TRBJ1-5, with 9 bases that match TRBD1. The V gene's germline CDR1 is MNHEY and CDR2 SMNVEV (reference sequence). The CDR3 extends over 14 amino acids. With V trimmed by 4 bases and J by 5 bases, 3 bases remained unmatched.

This clone was observed a few times. The chain joins TRBV25-1 to TRBJ2-1; TRBD2 might be the D (5 bases). This CDR3 comprises 17 residues. V was shortened by 2 bases and J by 0 bases, with 14 bases between the two germline ends. Germline CDR1 is MGHDK and CDR2 is SYGVNS. The CDR3 here is CASSELASLSSYNEQFF. The CDR3 DNA reads TGTGCCAGCAGTGAACTGGCTAGCCTAAGCTCCTACAATGAGCAGTTCTTC.

The chain has TRBV5-1 and TRBJ1-5; 8 bases agree with TRBD1. V was pared by 5 bases and J by 7 bases, with 11 bases of the junction left unmatched. The germline V gene encodes CDR1 SGHRS and CDR2 YFSETQ. There are 15 residues in the CDR3. The chain's CDR3 is CASRETGTGAQPQHF. DNA for the CDR3: TGCGCCAGCAGGGAGACCGGGACAGGCGCACAGCCCCAGCATTTT.

V and J are TRBV14 and TRBJ1-1, with 8 bases matching TRBD1. The CDR3 is 15 residues long. After removal of 4 bases from V and 7 bases from J, the junction contained 11 bases not matched to a gene. Per the germline V gene, CDR1 is SGHDN and CDR2 is FVKESK. CDR3 DNA: TGTGCCAGCAGCCTCGCAAGGACAGGGAGCAGTGAAGCTTTCTTT. Translating it yields CASSLARTGSSEAFF.